The rows below give T cell receptor beta chains drawn from one sample of a study of T cell responses to AZD1222 COVID-19 vaccine. Repertoires were generated with immunoSEQ multiplex PCR, while TCRdb's copy carries only in-frame clones and drops some. The profile shows around 260,000 clones, over 90% of them singletons. The input for sequencing was peripheral blood, taken on day 0 of AZD1222 vaccination. These receptors were taken from an adult in good health. Both conserved end residues are part of each CDR3. A D gene is named only where the DNA matches it firmly. Size is omitted from some rows. Given values are once, few, many or a class for expanded clones.

cdr3_aa | cdr3_nt | d_call | v_call | clone_size | j_call
CASSPNPSGANVLTF | TGTGCCAGCAGCCCTAACCCCTCTGGGGCCAACGTCCTGACTTTC | - | TRBV9 | - | TRBJ2-6
CASSSLIRTSGGAPLEQYF | TGTGCCAGCAGCTCCCTCATTCGGACTAGCGGGGGGGCGCCCCTCGAGCAGTACTTC | TRBD2 | TRBV3-1/TRBV3-2 | - | TRBJ2-7
CASHSNPRTDTQYF | TGTGCCAGCCACTCAAACCCTCGCACAGATACGCAGTATTTT | - | TRBV2 | - | TRBJ2-3
CASSFGTNTDTQYF | TGCGCCAGCAGCTTCGGGACTAACACAGATACGCAGTATTTT | TRBD2 | TRBV5-1 | - | TRBJ2-3
CASSGTVNTEAFF | TGTGCCAGCAGTGGGACAGTGAACACTGAAGCTTTCTTT | - | TRBV2 | - | TRBJ1-1
CASSRRDESPLHF | TGCGCCAGCAGCAGGAGGGACGAGTCACCCCTCCACTTT | - | TRBV4-1 | - | TRBJ1-6
CASSRGQGAEEQYF | TGTGCCAGCTCGCGCGGACAGGGGGCTGAAGAGCAGTACTTC | TRBD1 | TRBV18 | - | TRBJ2-7
CASRIDRAPYEQYF | TGTGCCAGCAGGATTGACAGGGCCCCCTACGAGCAGTACTTC | TRBD1 | TRBV2 | - | TRBJ2-7
CASSLAFGLAVSGYEQYF | TGTGCCAGCAGCTTGGCCTTCGGACTAGCGGTCTCAGGATACGAGCAGTACTTC | TRBD2 | TRBV5-6 | - | TRBJ2-7
CASSLVGLSYEQYF | TGCGCCAGCAGCTTGGTAGGGTTGAGCTACGAGCAGTACTTC | - | TRBV5-1 | - | TRBJ2-7
CASSLDRGRNGYTF | TGTGCCAGCAGTTTAGACAGGGGTAGGAATGGCTACACCTTC | TRBD1 | TRBV28 | - | TRBJ1-2
CASSAQGALEEQYF | TGTGCCAGCAGCGCACAGGGGGCATTGGAAGAGCAGTACTTC | TRBD1 | TRBV7-9 | - | TRBJ2-7
CASSQGAGAGIQPQHF | TGCGCCAGCAGCCAAGGGGCAGGGGCGGGAATTCAGCCCCAGCATTTT | - | TRBV4-1 | - | TRBJ1-5
CASSLTGTRWEQYF | TGTGCCAGCAGTTTGACAGGGACCAGATGGGAGCAGTACTTC | TRBD1 | TRBV28 | - | TRBJ2-7
CASSSLAGSGSLDTQYF | TGTGCCAGCAGCTCCTTGGCGGGCAGCGGGAGCTTAGATACGCAGTATTTT | TRBD2 | TRBV5-4 | - | TRBJ2-3
CASSLVHGHSGNTIYF | TGTGCCAGCAGCTTAGTCCACGGACACTCTGGAAACACCATATATTTT | - | TRBV7-8 | once | TRBJ1-3
CSASRGYNQPQHF | TGCAGTGCTAGTCGGGGATACAATCAGCCCCAGCATTTT | - | TRBV20-1 | - | TRBJ1-5
CASSLWVLRTHEQYF | TGTGCCAGCAGCTTATGGGTTTTGCGGACCCACGAGCAGTACTTC | - | TRBV5-4 | - | TRBJ2-7
CSVEDRETYEQYF | TGCAGCGTTGAAGACCGGGAGACGTACGAGCAGTACTTC | - | TRBV29-1 | - | TRBJ2-7
CASSLRGERDNEQFF | TGCGCCAGCAGCTTGAGGGGGGAGAGGGACAATGAGCAGTTCTTC | - | TRBV5-1 | - | TRBJ2-1
CASSQSRDGYTF | TGCGCCAGCAGTCAATCGAGGGATGGCTACACCTTC | - | TRBV23-1 | - | TRBJ1-2
CASSGVATDYEQYF | TGTGCCAGCAGTGGAGTGGCGACAGACTACGAGCAGTACTTC | - | TRBV25-1 | - | TRBJ2-7
CASSPGGALSYEQYF | TGTGCCAGCAGCCCGGGGGGGGCCCTGTCCTACGAGCAGTACTTC | TRBD2 | TRBV5-6 | - | TRBJ2-7